The 17 T cell receptor beta chains presented below share a single source sample, sequenced in a study of technical replicates of blood from a handful of donors. Data came from immunoSEQ multiplex PCR; TCRdb stores just in-frame clones and leaves some out. The data show 100,000 or so clones, over 85% seen once. The sequenced sample consisted of T cells isolated from PBMCs. The source is a human donor in good health.

The rearrangement uses TRBV6-5 and TRBJ1-5; D is possibly TRBD1 (6 bases). Trimming stripped 7 bases from V and 8 bases from J, with 12 bases between. This CDR3 has 12 residues. Germline lookup yields CDR1 MNHEY and CDR2 SVGAGI. In nucleotides, the CDR3 is TGTGCCAGCACCTCCAGGGGTAAGCCCCAGCATTTT. Translated, it gives CASTSRGKPQHF.

The chain is built from TRBV2 and TRBJ2-7; a possible D gene is TRBD2 (6 bases). The CDR3 runs 17 residues. V gave up 7 bases and J gave up 4 bases, with 26 bases separating them. Germline CDR1 SNHLY, CDR2 FYNNEI. For the CDR3, the DNA is TGTGCCAGCATGAGTCGAGGTGCAGGGAGGTCGCGGTACGAGCAGTACTTC. Translated: CASMSRGAGRSRYEQYF.

This clone has just one count. The chain is built from TRBV10-1 and TRBJ1-6; 10 nucleotides align to TRBD1. Losses at the gene ends were 4 bases for V and 8 bases for J; bases not matched to a gene: 8. There are 16 residues in the CDR3. CDR1 and CDR2 from the germline V gene are WNHNN and SYGVQD (reference sequence). The CDR3 reads CASSGAGTGVYSPLHF. The CDR3 nucleotides read TGCGCCAGCAGTGGAGCCGGGACAGGGGTGTATTCACCCCTCCACTTT.

The gene calls are TRBV4-1 and TRBJ2-7; D remains ambiguous. Germline CDR1 is MGHRA and CDR2 is YSYEKL. CDR3 size: 19 residues. V was pared by 1 base and J by 0 bases, with 22 bases between. The CDR3 reads CASSQGLWVPDGGSYEQYF. CDR3 DNA sequence: TGCGCCAGCAGCCAAGGTCTCTGGGTTCCCGACGGCGGCTCCTACGAGCAGTACTTC.

V usage is TRBV7-8 and J usage is TRBJ1-2; 7 nucleotides align to TRBD1. There are 14 residues in the CDR3. CDR1 is SGHVS, CDR2 FQNEAQ, per germline. V dropped 5 bases and J dropped 5; count of bases not matched to a gene: 8. This CDR3 reads CASSPDRTRYGYTF. The CDR3 bases are TGTGCCAGCAGCCCGGACAGGACCCGATATGGCTACACCTTC.

This chain joins TRBV19 and TRBJ1-3; D unclear. With 8 bases removed from V and 0 bases from J, the gap between germline ends came to 11 bases. CDR1 and CDR2 from the germline V gene are LNHDA and SQIVND (reference sequence). The CDR3 contains 14 residues. The CDR3 reads CASSQFSSGNTIYF. The CDR3 region has the DNA TGTGCCAGTTCGCAGTTCTCCTCTGGAAACACCATATATTTT. The whole variable domain, filled in from reference TRBV19 and TRBJ1-3, reads DGGITQSPKYLFRKEGQNVTLSCEQNLNHDAMYWYRQDPGQGLRLIYYSQIVNDFQKGDIAEGYSVSREKKESFPLTVTSAQKNPTAFYLCASSQFSSGNTIYFGEGSWLTVV.

This clone was recorded a few times. The CDR3 nucleotides are TGTGCCAGCAGTTTTAGCGGGGGGGCGGACGAGCAGTACTTC. Its protein is CASSFSGGADEQYF. The chain couples TRBV7-9 to TRBJ2-7; TRBD2 agrees at 11 bases. The germline CDR1 and CDR2 sequences are SEHNR and FQNEAQ (reference sequence). The J segment lost 5 bases and the V segment lost 6 bases, leaving 6 bases of the junction unmatched. The CDR3 is made up of 14 amino acids.

The genes are TRBV7-2 and TRBJ2-7; weak D call: TRBD2 (6 bases). The CDR3 extends over 15 amino acids. V shed 5 bases and J shed 3 bases, with 17 bases lying between them. Germline CDR1 and CDR2: SGHTA and FQGNSA. CDR3 bases: TGTGCCAGCAGCGCAGCAGGAGGGGCGGGCTACGAGCAGTACTTC. It codes for CASSAAGGAGYEQYF.

The chain combines TRBV5-1 with TRBJ1-1, with D perhaps TRBD1 (6 bases). Germline V CDR1 and CDR2: SGHRS, YFSETQ. The CDR3 totals 15 residues. V lost 0 bases and J 6 bases, leaving 15 bases between the germline ends. The CDR3 nucleotides are TGCGCCAGCAGCTTGGGGATCACAGGGCTCCCTGAAGCTTTCTTT. Encoded protein: CASSLGITGLPEAFF. Combining the CDR3 with reference TRBV5-1 and TRBJ1-1 gives the whole variable domain KAGVTQTPRYLIKTRGQQVTLSCSPISGHRSVSWYQQTPGQGLQFLFEYFSETQRNKGNFPGRFSGRQFSNSRSEMNVSTLELGDSALYLCASSLGITGLPEAFFGQGTRLTVV.

This chain links TRBV27 with TRBJ2-3; 11 bases match TRBD2. The CDR3 is 14 residues long. V shed 8 bases, J shed 3 bases, and the junction held 4 bases outside the gene matches. Germline loops: CDR1 MNHEY, CDR2 SMNVEV (reference sequence). The CDR3 DNA is TGTGCCAGCTCACTAGCGGGAGCGACAGATACGCAGTATTTT. Amino acid sequence: CASSLAGATDTQYF.

In this sample, this clone turned up once. The V call is TRBV27, the J call TRBJ1-2; possibly TRBD1 for D (6 bases). Looked up from germline, CDR1 is MNHEY and CDR2 is SMNVEV (reference sequence). The CDR3 has 14 amino acids. V lost 3 bases, J lost 2 bases, and 10 bases lay in between. CDR3 in DNA: TGTGCCAGCAGTTTTACAGGGCTCAACTATGGCTACACCTTC. Translated, it gives CASSFTGLNYGYTF.

The chain employs TRBV19 and TRBJ2-5, with TRBD2 identical over 10 bases. Germline V gene lookup returns CDR1 LNHDA and CDR2 SQIVND (reference sequence). With V trimmed by 4 bases and J by 1 base, 9 bases remained unmatched. This CDR3 is 17 amino acids long. The CDR3 bases are TGTGCCAGTAGTAACATCGGACTAGCGGAGGGCCAAGAGACCCAGTACTTC. Protein: CASSNIGLAEGQETQYF.

The chain is built from TRBV19 and TRBJ2-5; TRBD2 might be the D (5 bases). The CDR3 consists of 15 residues. Trimming stripped 5 bases from V and 1 base from J, with 14 bases between. Looked up from germline, CDR1 is LNHDA and CDR2 is SQIVND (reference sequence). DNA of the CDR3: TGTGCCAGTAGTTTCGGACTCGAGTTCCAAGAGACCCAGTACTTC. Residues: CASSFGLEFQETQYF.

The chain recombines TRBV4-1 with TRBJ1-2; 11 bases match TRBD1. CDR3 length: 16 residues. With V trimmed by 3 bases and J by 5 bases, 8 bases remained unmatched. The germline V gene has CDR1 MGHRA and CDR2 YSYEKL. In DNA, the CDR3 is TGCGCCAGCAGCCAGGACAGGGGGCAGGGGGCGTATGGCTACACCTTC. It encodes CASSQDRGQGAYGYTF.

This rearrangement joins TRBV4-2 to TRBJ1-1, with a possible D match to TRBD1 (6 bases). The CDR3 spans 15 residues. Germline lookup yields CDR1 LGHNA and CDR2 YNFKEQ. V lost 4 bases and J 11 bases, leaving 23 bases between the germline ends. CDR3 nucleotide sequence: TGTGCCAGCAGCCCAGAAGCCGCAGGGGTAGTGAGGGCTTTCTTT. It translates to CASSPEAAGVVRAFF.

The chain employs TRBV7-6 and TRBJ2-6; no reliable D call. Germline V CDR1 and CDR2: SGHVS, FNYEAQ. The CDR3 consists of 18 residues. V dropped 0 bases and J dropped 2 bases, with 14 bases sitting between them. CDR3: CASSLAPSTYPGANVLTF. The CDR3 region has the DNA TGTGCCAGCAGCTTAGCTCCTTCAACCTACCCTGGGGCCAACGTCCTGACTTTC.

This chain links TRBV27 with TRBJ1-5; D may be TRBD1 (5 bases). V shed 6 bases and J shed 5 bases, with 14 bases lying between them. The CDR3 runs to 14 residues. CDR1 is MNHEY and CDR2 is SMNVEV in the germline V gene (reference sequence). CDR3 sequence reads: CASSTRGGDQPQHF. CDR3 bases: TGTGCCAGCAGCACGAGGGGAGGGGATCAGCCCCAGCATTTT.